This T cell receptor (beta chain) is from a study of CD8 T cells in ankylosing spondylitis. Via MiXCR, TCRdb re-called the 5' RACE reads, giving one row per CDR3 protein. The table shows about 160,000 distinct CDR3 sequences, with 8.5% to 10% occurring only once. The CDR3 length is 12 residues. V gave up 5 bases and J gave up 5 bases, with 7 bases separating them. In germline, CDR1 is SGHDT, CDR2 YYEEEE. Remarks on this clonotype: Its antigen is undetermined.

Study conclusions and caveats: A motif in TCR beta, a set of under 10 highly homologous variants, appeared characteristic of ankylosing spondylitis blood.

The gene calls are TRBV5-6 and TRBJ2-2; perhaps TRBD2 as D (5 bases). Material: blood, either unsorted or a sorted T cell fraction (not recorded which). The TCR was taken from a female donor with ankylosing spondylitis or in good health (not recorded which). The CDR3 sequence: CASRGVTGELFF. The CDR3 DNA sequence: TGTGCCAGCAGGGGAGTAACCGGGGAGCTGTTTTTT.